Following are 23 T cell receptor beta chains from one sample sequenced in a study of shared clonotypes between healthy human individuals. Data came from immunoSEQ multiplex PCR; TCRdb stores just in-frame clones and leaves some out. Altogether under 1,900,000 clones are present, approximately 98.5% being singletons, with the ten largest covering 0.36%. The sequenced sample was naive CD4+ T cells sorted from blood. Subset specified: CD45RA+ positively selected. The source is a man younger than 40 in good health.

The chain employs TRBV29-1 and TRBJ2-7, with no clear D. Germline CDR1 SQVTM, CDR2 ANQGSEA. The CDR3 is made up of 15 amino acids. The germline V and J ends were trimmed by 4 bases and 4 bases, with 20 bases remaining between them. The CDR3 region is CSVVFVKWDLYEQYF. CDR3 in DNA: TGCAGCGTTGTTTTCGTAAAATGGGATCTTTACGAGCAGTACTTC.

The gene calls are TRBV7-3 and TRBJ2-1; 8 nucleotides align to TRBD1. Germline CDR1 and CDR2: SGHTA and FQGTGA. With 5 bases clipped from V and 14 bases from J, the junction kept 8 bases outside the gene matches. This CDR3 spans 12 amino acids. In nucleotides, the CDR3 is TGTGCCAGCAGCCACCCAGGGGGCTACAAGTTCTTC. It yields the protein CASSHPGGYKFF.

Points on this clone: The same CDR3 arises from other DNA sequences in this sample as well. V is TRBV5-1 and J is TRBJ1-5; D is unresolved. Germline V CDR1 and CDR2: SGHRS, YFSETQ. The V end lost 0 bases, the J end lost 0 bases, and 4 bases lay between the germline ends. The CDR3 spans 14 residues. CDR3 sequence reads: CASSLGNSNQPQHF. The CDR3 DNA reads as TGCGCCAGCAGCTTGGGAAATAGCAATCAGCCCCAGCATTTT.

The chain links TRBV7-2 to TRBJ1-5, with D perhaps TRBD1 (6 bases). CDR1 and CDR2 from the germline V gene are SGHTA and FQGNSA. Trimming removed 1 base from V and 4 bases from J, with 11 bases in between. The CDR3 covers 15 residues. In nucleotides, the CDR3 is TGTGCCAGCAGCTTAGGGGGGCGCAATAATCAGCCCCAGCATTTT. This sequence encodes CASSLGGRNNQPQHF.

A word on this clone: Different DNA sequences within this sample yield the same CDR3. J is TRBJ1-2 and V is TRBV15; 8 bases fit TRBD1. The length of the CDR3 is 16 residues. Per germline, CDR1 LNHNV and CDR2 YYDKDF (reference sequence). The V segment lost 0 bases and the J segment 6 bases; nucleotides outside the gene matches: 9. Written as DNA, the CDR3 is TGTGCCACCAGCAGAGACGCCGAAGACAGGGGAAATGGCTACACCTTC. As protein: CATSRDAEDRGNGYTF.

The V gene is TRBV5-1, the J gene TRBJ2-3; TRBD1 aligns across 9 bases. The V gene end was trimmed by 0 bases and the J gene end by 5 bases; junction bases not matched to a gene: 1. There are 14 residues in the CDR3. CDR1 SGHRS and CDR2 YFSETQ come from the germline V gene. CDR3 nucleotides: TGCGCCAGCAGCTTGGACAGGGGGCAAGATACGCAGTATTTT. Translated: CASSLDRGQDTQYF.

Worth noting for this clone: The junction shows a germline mismatch at one end, possibly a read error. The gene calls are TRBV7-9 and TRBJ2-7, with 9 nucleotides matching TRBD1. The germline V gene has CDR1 SEHNR and CDR2 FQNEAQ (reference sequence). CDR3 length equals 13 residues. The CDR3 DNA reads TGTGCCAGCAGCTTCATACCGGGACAGGGCCCGGACTTC. It codes for CASSFIPGQGPDF.

J is TRBJ2-5 and V is TRBV5-1; 9 bases are shared with TRBD2. Germline values: CDR1 SGHRS, CDR2 YFSETQ. The CDR3 loop spans 15 amino acids. The J segment lost 1 base and the V segment lost 5 bases, leaving 6 bases of the junction unmatched. CDR3 nucleotide sequence: TGCGCCAGCAGTTATAGCGGGAGCGTCCAAGAGACCCAGTACTTC. It yields the protein CASSYSGSVQETQYF.

This clone is a singleton in its sample. The CDR3 DNA is TGCGCCAGCAGCCCTCCTCGGGCGGGTGGCCCAGATACGCAGTATTTT. Protein product: CASSPPRAGGPDTQYF. This chain connects TRBV5-1 to TRBJ2-3, with D perhaps TRBD2 (5 bases). Germline V gene data show CDR1 as SGHRS and CDR2 as YFSETQ. With 4 bases removed from V and 4 bases from J, the gap between germline ends came to 19 bases. The CDR3 loop spans 16 amino acids. Based on the CDR3 plus reference TRBV5-1 and TRBJ2-3, the full variable domain is KAGVTQTPRYLIKTRGQQVTLSCSPISGHRSVSWYQQTPGQGLQFLFEYFSETQRNKGNFPGRFSGRQFSNSRSEMNVSTLELGDSALYLCASSPPRAGGPDTQYFGPGTRLTVL.

The chain combines TRBV15 with TRBJ2-7, with 7 bases matching TRBD1. Germline V gene sequence: CDR1 LNHNV, CDR2 YYDKDF (reference sequence). CDR3 size: 14 residues. V trimming: 3 bases; J trimming: 3 bases; junction bases outside the gene matches: 5. CDR3 sequence reads: CATSSRRDSYEQYF. The CDR3 DNA reads as TGTGCCACCAGCAGCCGCCGGGACAGCTACGAGCAGTACTTC. Complete variable domain (other parts from reference TRBV15 and TRBJ2-7): DAMVIQNPRYQVTQFGKPVTLSCSQTLNHNVMYWYQQKSSQAPKLLFHYYDKDFNNEADTPDNFQSRRPNTSFCFLDIRSPGLGDTAMYLCATSSRRDSYEQYFGPGTRLTVT.

CDR3: CASSLHPGRLLTQYF. The CDR3 nucleotides read TGTGCCAGCAGCCTCCACCCAGGACGGCTGTTGACCCAGTACTTC. The V and J genes are TRBV7-2 and TRBJ2-5; D remains ambiguous. This CDR3 region has 15 residues. The germline V gene encodes CDR1 SGHTA and CDR2 FQGNSA. Trimming removed 5 bases at V and 7 bases at J, with 20 bases between.

The chain joins TRBV30 to TRBJ2-7; D is uncertain. Germline CDR1 is GTSNPN and CDR2 is SVGIG (reference sequence). V lost 0 bases and J lost 2, with 5 bases in between. There are 12 residues in the CDR3. The CDR3 sequence: CAWSVTAYEQYF. CDR3 sequence (DNA): TGTGCCTGGAGTGTTACAGCCTACGAGCAGTACTTC.

This clone was picked up one time. The chain carries TRBV29-1 and TRBJ2-3; 7 bases are a match to TRBD2. The CDR3 covers 14 residues. J lost 3 bases, V lost 8 bases, and 11 bases had no gene match. The germline gives CDR1 SQVTM, CDR2 ANQGSEA. In nucleotides, the CDR3 is TGCAGCACCGCTAGCGGAGGAGTAACAGATACGCAGTATTTT. Translating gives CSTASGGVTDTQYF.

The chain couples TRBV5-1 to TRBJ1-1; the match to TRBD1 covers 11 bases. The CDR3 covers 16 residues. V was clipped by 0 bases and J by 7 bases; unmatched bases: 8. Germline V lookup: CDR1 SGHRS, CDR2 YFSETQ. The CDR3 sequence: CASSLASGTGGFEAFF. CDR3 DNA: TGCGCCAGCAGCTTGGCCTCTGGGACAGGGGGTTTTGAAGCTTTCTTT.

CDR3: CASGEQRRDYGYTF. The DNA for the CDR3 is TGTGCCAGCGGCGAGCAACGACGGGACTATGGCTACACCTTC. V usage is TRBV2 and J usage is TRBJ1-2; D ambiguous. The V end was cut by 8 bases, the J end by 3 bases, with 16 bases between. CDR1 and CDR2 (germline): SNHLY, FYNNEI. The CDR3 runs 14 residues.

The chain has TRBV6-4 and TRBJ2-7; D possibly corresponds to TRBD1 (5 bases). The length of the CDR3 is 15 residues. Deletions cut 6 bases from V and 7 bases from J, with 22 bases between. Germline CDR1 MRHNA, CDR2 SNTAGT. The CDR3 sequence: CASRPDTVPLGEQYF. The CDR3 DNA reads TGTGCCAGCAGGCCGGACACAGTCCCTCTGGGGGAGCAGTACTTC.

Notes on this clone: This sample includes further DNA sequences coding for the same CDR3. V and J are TRBV5-5 and TRBJ2-7; the match to TRBD2 covers 7 bases. The CDR3 contains 15 residues. After removal of 4 bases from V and 0 bases from J, the junction contained 7 bases not matched to a gene. The germline CDR1 and CDR2 sequences are SGHKS and YYEKEE (reference sequence). The CDR3 nucleotides read TGTGCCAGCAGCCCTAGAGCGGGAACCTCCTACGAGCAGTACTTC. Protein product: CASSPRAGTSYEQYF. Full variable domain (missing parts from reference TRBV5-5 and TRBJ2-7): DAGVTQSPTHLIKTRGQQVTLRCSPISGHKSVSWYQQVLGQGPQFIFQYYEKEERGRGNFPDRFSARQFPNYSSELNVNALLLGDSALYLCASSPRAGTSYEQYFGPGTRLTVT.

The rearrangement uses TRBV6-1 and TRBJ2-3, with 9 bases matching TRBD2. J gave up 2 bases and V 4 bases, and 4 bases lay outside the gene matches. The CDR3 is made up of 15 amino acids. Germline lookup yields CDR1 MNHNS and CDR2 SASEGT. The CDR3 DNA follows: TGTGCCAGCAGTGGACTAGCGGCATACACAGATACGCAGTATTTT. Translating gives CASSGLAAYTDTQYF.

The rearrangement uses TRBV7-6 and TRBJ2-2, with TRBD2 identical over 10 bases. Germline assignment: CDR1 SGHVS and CDR2 FNYEAQ. Trimming at V came to 3 bases and at J to 5 bases, leaving 3 bases not matched to a gene. This CDR3 has 15 residues. In DNA, the CDR3 is TGTGCCAGCAGCTTCGCACTAGCGGGAACCGGGGAGCTGTTTTTT. Amino acid sequence: CASSFALAGTGELFF.

The genes are TRBV21-1 and TRBJ2-3. TRBV21-1 is noted as a pseudogene. The CDR3 contains 17 residues. CDR3 coding DNA: TGTGCCAGCAGCAATAAAGGGAACCCGATACCCACAGATACGCAGTATTTT. It specifies CASSNKGNPIPTDTQYF.

The chain links TRBV5-4 to TRBJ2-7, with TRBD2 identical over 9 bases. Germline V lookup: CDR1 SGHNT, CDR2 YYREEE (reference sequence). V was pared by 4 bases and J by 2 bases, with 10 bases of the junction left unmatched. CDR3 size: 16 residues. The CDR3 protein is CASSPPGLAGPYEQYF. As DNA, the CDR3 is TGTGCCAGCAGCCCGCCGGGGCTAGCGGGACCCTACGAGCAGTACTTC.

This clone appeared a single time. This chain connects TRBV9 to TRBJ2-1; 7 bases line up with TRBD2. Germline V CDR1 and CDR2: SGDLS, YYNGEE. This CDR3 comprises 17 residues. With 0 bases clipped from V and 8 bases from J, the junction kept 14 bases outside the gene matches. The CDR3 region has the DNA TGTGCCAGCAGCGTAGCTCCCCTCGCGGGAGCAGCTGATGAGCAGTTCTTC. It yields the protein CASSVAPLAGAADEQFF.

The chain employs TRBV5-1 and TRBJ2-5, with 9 bases lining up with TRBD2. Germline V lookup: CDR1 SGHRS, CDR2 YFSETQ. With V trimmed by 0 bases and J by 4 bases, 7 bases remained unmatched. This CDR3 comprises 16 residues. The CDR3 spells CASSLVSGGGGETQYF. CDR3 nucleotides: TGCGCCAGCAGCTTGGTGTCTGGCGGGGGGGGAGAGACCCAGTACTTC.